The entry that follows covers one T cell receptor (beta chain) sequence. The antigen is not known. This sample is drawn from a study of shared clonotypes between healthy human individuals. The study, taken as a whole, reports: Shared across a handful of donors were 4% to 6% of the naive CD4 clonotypes.

Data came from immunoSEQ multiplex PCR; TCRdb stores just in-frame clones and leaves some out. The sample lists around 2.1 million clones, approximately 94% occurring once. It was into CD45RA+ naive and CD45RA-negative memory subsets that the CD4+ cells were split. This CDR3 has 15 residues. V shed 5 bases, J shed 6 bases, and the junction held 7 bases outside the gene matches. Germline CDR1 is SGHVS and CDR2 is FNYEAQ. The clonotype comes from a man between 18 and 29 years old in good health. This chain uses TRBV7-6 with TRBJ2-2; 9 nucleotides align to TRBD1. Sequencing input: naive CD4+ T cells sorted from blood. Subset in this sample: CD45RA+ positively selected. The CDR3 reads CASSPGTGTAGELFF. The DNA of the CDR3 is TGTGCCAGCAGCCCCGGGACAGGGACGGCCGGGGAGCTGTTTTTT.